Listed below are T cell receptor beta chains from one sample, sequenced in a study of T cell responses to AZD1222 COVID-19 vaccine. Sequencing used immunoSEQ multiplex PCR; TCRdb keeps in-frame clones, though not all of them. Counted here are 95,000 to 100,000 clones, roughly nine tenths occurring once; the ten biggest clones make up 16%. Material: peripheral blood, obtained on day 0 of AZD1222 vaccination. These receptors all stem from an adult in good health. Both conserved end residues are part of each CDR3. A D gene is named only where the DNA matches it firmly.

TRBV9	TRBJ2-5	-	CASSVTPWGTETQYF
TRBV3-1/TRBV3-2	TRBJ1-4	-	CASSQDFTDRKLFF
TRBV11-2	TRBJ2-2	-	CASSLGLDTGELFF
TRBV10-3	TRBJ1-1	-	CAIRTVNTEAFF
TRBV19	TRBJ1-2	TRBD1	CASSPPGQGQDGYTF
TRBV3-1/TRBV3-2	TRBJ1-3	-	CASTAWRPQGAGNTIYF
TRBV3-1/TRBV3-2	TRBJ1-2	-	CASSHGDTGYGYTF
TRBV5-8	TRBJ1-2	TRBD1	CASSLLTGGAFSYGYTF
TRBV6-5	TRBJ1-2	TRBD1	CASRAGTDYGYTF
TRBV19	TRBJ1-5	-	CASSRDRQQPQHF
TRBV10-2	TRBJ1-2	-	CASSDAGAYGYTF
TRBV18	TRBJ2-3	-	CASSLLARGADTQYF
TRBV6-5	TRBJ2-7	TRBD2	CASSFAGTSGSYEQYF
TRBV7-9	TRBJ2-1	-	CASKVAGGSSYNEQFF
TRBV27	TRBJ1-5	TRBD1	CASAPRTGGWGVGNQPQHF
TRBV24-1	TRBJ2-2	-	CATSDLKQGTGELFF
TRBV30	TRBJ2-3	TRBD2	CAGLAGGLESTDTQYF
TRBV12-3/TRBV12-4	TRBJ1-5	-	CASRAGGDQPQHF
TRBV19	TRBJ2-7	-	CASSIGHNYEQYF
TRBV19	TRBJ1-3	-	CASIPNRDDGGNTIYF
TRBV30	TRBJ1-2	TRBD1	CAWSLGGVGGYTF
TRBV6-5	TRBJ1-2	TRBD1	CASSRGNYGYTF
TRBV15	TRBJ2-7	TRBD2	CATSVRRPGLAGPSSYEQYF
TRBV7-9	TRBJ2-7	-	CASSPPWGYEQYF
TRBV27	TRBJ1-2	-	CASSFQGPYGYTF
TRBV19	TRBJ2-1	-	CASSQPRAPLLDEQFF
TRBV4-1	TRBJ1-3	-	CASSQDRHSGNTIYF
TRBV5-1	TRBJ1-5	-	CASSLGGYSNQPQHF
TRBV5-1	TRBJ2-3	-	CASSLPSASDTQYF
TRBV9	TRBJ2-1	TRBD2	CASSLGLAGWSSYNEQFF
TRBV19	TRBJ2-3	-	CASSPGSVLVDTQYF
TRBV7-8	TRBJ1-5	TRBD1	CASSRRRDSPNQPQHF
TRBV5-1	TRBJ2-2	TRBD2	CASSIWTSGTGELFF
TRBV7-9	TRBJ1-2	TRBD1	CASRPGQGNHGYTF
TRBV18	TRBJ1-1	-	CASSPRADTEAFF
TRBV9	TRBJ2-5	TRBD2	CASSVEASGSFQETQYF
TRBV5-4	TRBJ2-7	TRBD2	CASSPREGSYEQYF
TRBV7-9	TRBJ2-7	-	CASSSQGGAAREQYF
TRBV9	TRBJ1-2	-	CASSVVGSAYTF
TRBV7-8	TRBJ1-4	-	CASSLARVGEKLFF
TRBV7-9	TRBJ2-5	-	CASSSGETQYF
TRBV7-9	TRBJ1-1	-	CASSQQGDTEAFF
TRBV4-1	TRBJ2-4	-	CASSGLLTSFKYF
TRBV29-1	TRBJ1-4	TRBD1	CLGEFTDRDNEKLFF
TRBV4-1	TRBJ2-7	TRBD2	CASSPGLAGYEQYF
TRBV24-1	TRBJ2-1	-	CATSDNAEPYNEQFF
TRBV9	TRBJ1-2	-	CASSAGRFYTF
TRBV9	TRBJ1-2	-	CASIAAEGSLRGYTF
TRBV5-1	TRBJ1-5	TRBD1	CASSPGQGIQPQHF
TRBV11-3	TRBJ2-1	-	CASSLGAYNEQFF
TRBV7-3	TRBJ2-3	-	CASSSGGTTDTQYF
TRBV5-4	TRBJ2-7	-	CASSLAQGPSYEQYF
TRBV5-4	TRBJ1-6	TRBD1	CASGTGQGNSPLHF
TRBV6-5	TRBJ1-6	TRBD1	CASSRRDRLNSPLHF
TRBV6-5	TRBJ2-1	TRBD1	CATWPGQGGNEQFF